Listed here is a single TCR beta chain. Germline V gene lookup returns CDR1 LNHDA and CDR2 SQIVND (reference sequence). Trimming took off 10 bases at V and 7 bases at J, with 16 bases between the two ends. CDR3 length equals 12 residues. This record belongs to a study of blood T cell repertoires in COVID-19. Authors' data handling: Reference gene primer amplification gave nucleated cell count estimates. The assay was immunoSEQ multiplex PCR, and TCRdb's table has in-frame clones only and misses some. Clonal size and the V and J genes are those of that table, whereas D and trimming came from the DNA. This table holds 85,000 to 100,000 clones, 70% to 80% found once.

Sample: peripheral blood. This clonotype was sampled from a human donor in a cohort sampled during active COVID-19. The rearrangement uses TRBV19 and TRBJ1-2; no clear D gene. The CDR3 protein is CATEKGGFGYTF. Here the CDR3 DNA reads TGTGCCACCGAAAAGGGAGGGTTTGGCTACACCTTC.